Sequencing of this T cell receptor (beta chain) was carried out in a study of T cell repertoires in cytomegalovirus infection. Study context: Public TCR beta signatures marked donors with CMV infection and the matching HLA.

The CDR3 covers 15 residues. The V gene's germline CDR1 is SGHTA and CDR2 FQGNSA. MiXCR, applied by TCRdb to the reads, yields one record per CDR3 protein. The table has about 260,000 distinct CDR3 sequences, approximately 8.3% seen once. This clonotype has ten or more counts. Compared with germline, one end of the junction differs, possibly owing to a read error. V gene TRBV7-2 combines with J gene TRBJ2-2; 7 positions match TRBD1. Sequencing was done on a sample of PBMCs. The receptor was isolated from a human donor in good health (CMV status not recorded). Some clones in this sample may be carry-over from other donors' samples. CDR3 in amino acids: CASTLGGVGTGELFF. In nucleotides, the CDR3 is TGTGCCAGCACCTTAGGGGGCGTAGGCACCGGGGAGCTGTTTTTT.